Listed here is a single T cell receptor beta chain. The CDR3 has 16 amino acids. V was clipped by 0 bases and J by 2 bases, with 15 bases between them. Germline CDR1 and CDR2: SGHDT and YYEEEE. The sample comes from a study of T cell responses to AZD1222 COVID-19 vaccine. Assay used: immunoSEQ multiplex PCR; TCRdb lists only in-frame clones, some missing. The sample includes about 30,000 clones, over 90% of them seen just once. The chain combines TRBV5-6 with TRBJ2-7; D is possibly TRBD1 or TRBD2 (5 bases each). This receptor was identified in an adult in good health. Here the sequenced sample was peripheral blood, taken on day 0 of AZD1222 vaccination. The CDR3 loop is CASSLGDGVIPYEQYF. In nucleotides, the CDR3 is TGTGCCAGCAGCTTGGGGGACGGAGTAATCCCCTACGAGCAGTACTTC. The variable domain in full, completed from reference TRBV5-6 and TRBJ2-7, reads DAGVTQSPTHLIKTRGQQVTLRCSPKSGHDTVSWYQQALGQGPQFIFQYYEEEERQRGNFPDRFSGHQFPNYSSELNVNALLLGDSALYLCASSLGDGVIPYEQYFGPGTRLTVT.